This entry lists 30 T cell receptor beta chains sequenced from one sample in a study of cytomegalovirus exposure and HLA in healthy donors. PCR used 60 Vbeta primers and 13 Jbeta primers. Method: immunoSEQ multiplex PCR; TCRdb's copy keeps in-frame clones and lacks some. The data contain about 120,000 clones, about 80% of them seen just once; the ten biggest clones take up around 4.3%. The specimen was PBMCs. The receptors here all came from a man younger than 40 in good health and CMV-seropositive.

The rearrangement joins TRBV9 to TRBJ1-4; 7 nucleotides align to TRBD1. The germline V gene has CDR1 SGDLS and CDR2 YYNGEE. Unmatched junction bases numbered 9, after V lost 2 bases and J lost 8 bases. The CDR3 is made up of 15 amino acids. CDR3 DNA: TGTGCCAGCAGCGTGGGACAGTTTGTTCACGAAAAACTGTTTTTT. It is translated as CASSVGQFVHEKLFF.

The gene calls are TRBV18 and TRBJ2-2; 9 bases align to TRBD2. Germline V gene sequence: CDR1 KGHSH, CDR2 LQKENI. V gave up 5 bases and J gave up 2 bases; unmatched junction bases: 3. The CDR3 extends over 15 amino acids. The CDR3 DNA is TGTGCCAGCTCATCTAGCGGGACCAACACCGGGGAGCTGTTTTTT. It specifies CASSSSGTNTGELFF.

V gene TRBV28 combines with J gene TRBJ2-5; possibly TRBD2 for D (5 bases). Trimming removed 2 bases from V and 1 base from J, with 8 bases in between. The CDR3 runs 14 residues. Germline V CDR1 and CDR2: MDHEN, SYDVKM. Here the CDR3 reads CASSLQAGQETQYF. In DNA form, the CDR3 reads TGTGCCAGCAGTTTACAGGCGGGCCAAGAGACCCAGTACTTC.

This chain links TRBV28 with TRBJ1-1; weak D call: TRBD1 (6 bases). CDR1 and CDR2 (germline): MDHEN, SYDVKM. V lost 5 bases, J lost 0 bases, and 10 bases lay in between. This CDR3 comprises 14 residues. CDR3 loop: CASSRDIVNTEAFF. As DNA, the CDR3 is TGTGCCAGCAGTCGGGACATTGTGAACACTGAAGCTTTCTTT.

The chain carries TRBV11-3 and TRBJ2-1; D may be TRBD2 (6 bases). Germline V gene lookup returns CDR1 SGHNT and CDR2 YENEEA. This CDR3 contains 13 residues. Trimming took off 3 bases at V and 10 bases at J, with 13 bases between the two ends. Written as DNA, the CDR3 is TGTGCCAGCAGCTTGGCGGAGGGGATCGAGCAGTTCTTC. Translation: CASSLAEGIEQFF.

The chain couples TRBV15 to TRBJ1-2; the match to TRBD1 covers 7 bases. Germline lookup yields CDR1 LNHNV and CDR2 YYDKDF (reference sequence). The CDR3 consists of 16 residues. V dropped 0 bases and J dropped 4; count of bases not matched to a gene: 8. The DNA of the CDR3 is TGTGCCACCAGCAGAGATCGGGGGACAGCCTCCTATGGCTACACCTTC. It translates to CATSRDRGTASYGYTF.

This clone was seen only a few times. DNA for the CDR3: TGTGCCAGCAAGGGACTAACCTCCTACGAGCAGTACTTC. As protein: CASKGLTSYEQYF. The chain recombines TRBV27 with TRBJ2-7, with 7 bases fitting TRBD2. The CDR3 has 13 amino acids. V lost 7 bases and J lost 0; bases outside the gene matches: 3. CDR1 MNHEY and CDR2 SMNVEV come from the germline V gene (reference sequence).

The DNA of the CDR3 is TGTGCCAGCAAAGCAGGGTGGAGCGAGCAGTACTTC. Translation gives CASKAGWSEQYF. The rearrangement links TRBV6-1 to TRBJ2-7, with a tentative D call TRBD1 (5 bases). The V end lost 7 bases, the J end lost 6 bases, and 13 bases lay between the germline ends. The CDR3 totals 12 residues. The germline V gene encodes CDR1 MNHNS and CDR2 SASEGT.

This clone appeared once. V and J are TRBV28 and TRBJ2-7, with a tentative D call TRBD1 (5 bases). The ends were cut back, 3 bases at V and 2 bases at J, with 17 bases in the middle. The germline V gene has CDR1 MDHEN and CDR2 SYDVKM. This CDR3 contains 16 residues. For the CDR3, the DNA is TGTGCCAGCAGTTTCCTACTCGGACAAGCTCCCTACGAGCAGTACTTC. It is translated as CASSFLLGQAPYEQYF.

The chain uses TRBV7-6 and TRBJ2-2; possible D gene TRBD2, 5 bases. The CDR3 runs to 16 residues. Looked up from germline, CDR1 is SGHVS and CDR2 is FNYEAQ. The V gene lost 5 bases and the J gene lost 0 bases, with 13 bases spanning the gap. Here the CDR3 DNA reads TGTGCCAGCAGCCTTAGACCTAGCACGAACACCGGGGAGCTGTTTTTT. Translated, it gives CASSLRPSTNTGELFF.

The chain joins TRBV11-2 to TRBJ2-5; 8 nucleotides match TRBD1. The J call may be in error: the DNA end matches TRBJ2-7 better. The CDR3 sequence is 14 residues long. Per the germline V gene, CDR1 is SGHAT and CDR2 is FQNNGV. The CDR3 loop reads CASSSTGASYEQYF. CDR3 bases: TGTGCCAGCAGCTCGACAGGGGCTTCCTACGAGCAGTACTTC.

The chain employs TRBV2 and TRBJ2-2, with a tentative D call TRBD2 (6 bases). Germline V gene lookup returns CDR1 SNHLY and CDR2 FYNNEI. This CDR3 contains 15 residues. V dropped 4 bases and J dropped 5 bases, with 14 bases sitting between them. The CDR3 protein is CASSAKSGVTGELFF. The CDR3 nucleotides read TGTGCCAGCAGTGCTAAGTCGGGGGTTACCGGGGAGCTGTTTTTT.

The chain links TRBV5-1 to TRBJ1-2; TRBD1 agrees at 8 bases. Germline CDR1 reads SGHRS; CDR2 reads YFSETQ. CDR3 length: 15 amino acids. J lost 5 bases, V lost 2 bases, and 8 bases had no gene match. The CDR3 DNA reads TGCGCCAGCAGCTTTACCGGGACAGGTTATTATGGCTACACCTTC. This sequence encodes CASSFTGTGYYGYTF.

The chain recombines TRBV19 with TRBJ2-7, with 12 bases matching TRBD1. Trimming removed 3 bases from V and 1 base from J; junction bases left unmatched: 13. There are 19 residues in the CDR3. Germline loops: CDR1 LNHDA, CDR2 SQIVND (reference sequence). CDR3: CASSIDHPGTGGPSYEQYF. The CDR3 coding sequence is TGTGCCAGTAGTATCGACCATCCCGGGACAGGGGGCCCTTCCTACGAGCAGTACTTC.

As concerns this clone: The same CDR3 also results from other DNA sequences found in this sample. The chain recombines TRBV4-2 with TRBJ1-2; 12 positions agree with TRBD1. V lost 4 bases, J lost 6 bases, and 12 bases stayed unmatched. This CDR3 is 17 amino acids long. Germline CDR1 reads LGHNA; CDR2 reads YNFKEQ. The CDR3 loop reads CASSPPPGTGGANGYTF. For the CDR3, the DNA is TGTGCCAGCAGCCCACCACCGGGGACAGGGGGCGCCAATGGCTACACCTTC.

The chain carries TRBV9 and TRBJ1-6, with a possible D match to TRBD1 (5 bases). The CDR3 is made up of 15 amino acids. Germline V CDR1 and CDR2: SGDLS, YYNGEE. Trimming removed 6 bases at V and 4 bases at J, with 14 bases between. DNA of the CDR3: TGTGCCAGCACCGAGACAGATATGTATAATTCACCCCTCCACTTT. It encodes CASTETDMYNSPLHF.

The chain is built from TRBV30 and TRBJ1-4; TRBD1 matches 8 bases. With 1 base clipped from V and 8 bases from J, the junction kept 9 bases outside the gene matches. Germline CDR1 and CDR2: GTSNPN and SVGIG (reference sequence). The CDR3 length is 15 residues. CDR3: CAWSASGTGREKLFF. The DNA for the CDR3 is TGTGCCTGGAGTGCGAGTGGGACAGGTAGAGAAAAACTGTTTTTT.

The V and J genes are TRBV6-5 and TRBJ1-1, with D unclear. CDR3 length equals 16 residues. The V end lost 2 bases, the J end lost 1 base, and 14 bases lay between the germline ends. Germline V gene lookup returns CDR1 MNHEY and CDR2 SVGAGI. CDR3 residues: CASSYAVFGRNTEAFF. CDR3 sequence (DNA): TGTGCCAGCAGTTACGCCGTTTTTGGCCGGAACACTGAAGCTTTCTTT.

The rearrangement joins TRBV6-4 to TRBJ1-1; possibly TRBD1 for D (5 bases). The CDR3 spans 14 residues. The V gene's germline CDR1 is MRHNA and CDR2 SNTAGT. Trimming removed 0 bases from V and 7 bases from J, with 12 bases in between. CDR3 DNA: TGTGCCAGCAGTGACTCAGGAGGGGAAGATGAAGCTTTCTTT. Its translation is CASSDSGGEDEAFF.

The genes are TRBV29-1 and TRBJ2-2; 10 nucleotides match TRBD2. This CDR3 has 17 amino acids. Per germline, CDR1 SQVTM and CDR2 ANQGSEA. J was trimmed by 4 bases and V by 5 bases; bases with no gene match: 13. CDR3 sequence: CSVRTQREGDFTGELFF. Here the CDR3 DNA reads TGCAGCGTTAGGACACAGCGGGAGGGAGATTTCACCGGGGAGCTGTTTTTT.

The chain joins TRBV28 to TRBJ1-2; D call uncertain. Germline lookup yields CDR1 MDHEN and CDR2 SYDVKM. V dropped 7 bases and J dropped 4 bases, with 16 bases sitting between them. The CDR3 runs 14 residues. This CDR3 reads CASIRGTESYGYTF. DNA for the CDR3: TGTGCCAGCATCAGAGGTACGGAAAGCTATGGCTACACCTTC.

The chain recombines TRBV11-3 with TRBJ1-6; D uncertain. Germline-derived CDR1 and CDR2 are SGHNT and YENEEA. The CDR3 has 14 amino acids. Trimming removed 3 bases from V and 7 bases from J, with 10 bases in between. The CDR3 sequence: CASSFKRENSPLHF. As DNA, the CDR3 is TGTGCCAGCAGCTTTAAAAGGGAGAATTCACCCCTCCACTTT.

The rearrangement links TRBV27 to TRBJ2-7, with TRBD2 identical over 8 bases. V dropped 2 bases and J dropped 6; count of bases not matched to a gene: 9. CDR1 is MNHEY and CDR2 is SMNVEV in the germline V gene (reference sequence). CDR3 length equals 15 residues. Here the CDR3 reads CASSLRGPGGVEQYF. CDR3 nucleotide sequence: TGTGCCAGCAGTTTAAGAGGACCGGGAGGGGTCGAGCAGTACTTC.

The rearrangement joins TRBV5-1 to TRBJ2-3; 8 bases fit TRBD1. The CDR3 runs to 16 residues. The germline gives CDR1 SGHRS, CDR2 YFSETQ. V gave up 0 bases and J gave up 2 bases; unmatched junction bases: 5. DNA of the CDR3: TGCGCCAGCAGCTTGGCCGGGACAGGAGTCACAGATACGCAGTATTTT. This translates into CASSLAGTGVTDTQYF.

This chain links TRBV10-3 with TRBJ2-1; 8 bases line up with TRBD2. The CDR3 consists of 15 residues. Losses at the gene ends were 6 bases for V and 0 bases for J; bases not matched to a gene: 4. Germline V CDR1 and CDR2: ENHRY, SYGVKD. This chain's CDR3 is CAIRPREGSYNEQFF. Written as DNA, the CDR3 is TGTGCCATCAGACCCCGGGAGGGCTCCTACAATGAGCAGTTCTTC.

Worth noting for this clone: Mismatch with germline at one junction end may stem from a read error. The chain employs TRBV10-2 and TRBJ2-6, with a possible D match to TRBD1 (5 bases). This CDR3 has 16 amino acids. Germline CDR1 reads WSHSY; CDR2 reads SAAADI. The CDR3 DNA sequence: TGCGCCAGCAGTGAGTTCGTAGTATCTGGGGCCAACGGCCTGACTTTC. Amino acids: CASSEFVVSGANGLTF.

In this sample, this clone turned up a few times. V and J are TRBV15 and TRBJ2-3, with TRBD2 as a possible D gene (7 bases). From germline, CDR1 is LNHNV and CDR2 YYDKDF (reference sequence). The CDR3 has 14 residues. The V and J ends lost 8 bases and 2 bases respectively, with 14 bases between them. CDR3 nucleotides: TGTGCCACCGGGGGGGCGGGGGCCACAGATACGCAGTATTTT. Amino acid sequence: CATGGAGATDTQYF.

Of note for this clone: Other DNA sequences of this sample code for an identical CDR3. The chain is built from TRBV7-9 and TRBJ2-7; a weak D match, TRBD1 (8 bases). Germline V gives CDR1 SEHNR, CDR2 FQNEAQ (reference sequence). The CDR3 covers 16 residues. The V end was cut by 3 bases, the J end by 4 bases, with 19 bases between. The DNA of the CDR3 is TGTGCCAGCAGCTTGGGGTTAAACAGGGGGGGATACGAGCAGTACTTC. It yields the protein CASSLGLNRGGYEQYF.

V is TRBV4-1 and J is TRBJ2-1; tentative D call: TRBD1 (7 bases). Germline assignment: CDR1 MGHRA and CDR2 YSYEKL. V was pared by 4 bases and J by 7 bases, with 17 bases between. The CDR3 runs to 15 residues. The CDR3 coding sequence is TGCGCCAGCAGCCGATTCCAGGGGGGTGAAAATGAGCAGTTCTTC. Translating gives CASSRFQGGENEQFF.

This chain connects TRBV7-9 to TRBJ2-5; D is possibly TRBD1 (6 bases). Gene TRBJ2-7 matches the end of the DNA better, so the J call may be wrong. Germline CDR1 SEHNR, CDR2 FQNEAQ (reference sequence). The length of the CDR3 is 19 residues. The CDR3 DNA reads TGTGCCAGCAGCATGAAGAGCGGACAGCTATCAGTAAGCTCCTACGAGCAGTACTTC. This gives the protein CASSMKSGQLSVSSYEQYF.